Below, 27 T cell receptor beta chains from the same sample are listed, as sequenced in a study of T-cell memory formation after mild COVID-19. One entry per CDR3 protein results from TCRdb running MiXCR on the 5' RACE reads. The table includes 540,000 or so distinct CDR3 sequences, roughly 22% detected once. The sequencing input was PBMCs or a T cell subset sorted from them (not recorded which). The receptor source for this set is an adult woman who had mild COVID-19 (a few samples of this study predate the infection). Cell type and time point are not known.

Only a few counts were recorded for this clonotype. V gene TRBV10-3 combines with J gene TRBJ1-5, with TRBD1 matching over 7 bases. The V gene end was trimmed by 2 bases and the J gene end by 6 bases; junction bases not matched to a gene: 10. CDR3 length: 16 amino acids. Per germline, CDR1 ENHRY and CDR2 SYGVKD. The CDR3 spells CAISERAGGGGQPQHF. The CDR3 DNA reads as TGTGCCATCAGTGAGCGGGCAGGGGGAGGCGGTCAGCCCCAGCATTTT.

This clonotype has a count of ten or more. This chain links TRBV10-3 with TRBJ2-1, with TRBD2 matching over 11 bases. The length of the CDR3 is 14 residues. Germline V gene data show CDR1 as ENHRY and CDR2 as SYGVKD. V shed 7 bases and J 8 bases; nucleotides not matched to a gene: 7. This CDR3 is CAIMTSGIVHEQFF. CDR3 DNA sequence: TGTGCCATCATGACTAGCGGGATTGTACATGAGCAGTTCTTC.

This clonotype was recorded a few times. The chain uses TRBV9 and TRBJ2-1; D gene ambiguous. V shed 0 bases and J shed 9 bases, with 7 bases lying between them. Germline V CDR1 and CDR2: SGDLS, YYNGEE. The CDR3 covers 12 residues. CDR3: CASSVEPGEQFF. The CDR3 nucleotides are TGTGCCAGCAGCGTAGAGCCCGGTGAGCAGTTCTTC.

This clonotype was observed a handful of times. This sequence joins TRBV11-2 and TRBJ2-7, with 8 bases matching TRBD1. The V segment lost 5 bases and the J segment 1 base; nucleotides outside the gene matches: 7. Germline V gives CDR1 SGHAT, CDR2 FQNNGV. CDR3 length equals 15 residues. DNA of the CDR3: TGTGCCAGCAGCACCTTGCGGGACAGGTCCTACGAGCAGTACTTC. Protein product: CASSTLRDRSYEQYF.

In this sample, this clonotype turned up a few times. One end of the junction does not line up with germline, which may come from a read error. The V gene is TRBV5-1, the J gene TRBJ2-3, with 8 nucleotides matching TRBD1. CDR3 length: 12 residues. The germline gives CDR1 SGHRS, CDR2 YFSETQ. The CDR3 DNA is TGCGCCAGCAGCCCAGGACAGGGTTCCTTGATATTT. It encodes CASSPGQGSLIF.

This clonotype appeared a few times. This rearrangement joins TRBV20-1 to TRBJ1-1; D is undetermined. The ends were cut back, 0 bases at V and 1 base at J, with 9 bases in the middle. Germline CDR1 and CDR2: DFQATT and SNEGSKA (reference sequence). The CDR3 contains 14 residues. CDR3 bases: TGCAGTGCTAGAGATTCCGAGGGGAACACTGAAGCTTTCTTT. Translation gives CSARDSEGNTEAFF.

The rearrangement uses TRBV12-3 or TRBV12-4 and TRBJ1-2; 7 bases are a match to TRBD1. J lost 1 base, V lost 6 bases, and 8 bases had no gene match. This CDR3 contains 15 residues. CDR3 DNA: TGTGCCAGCAGGACGTCAGGGGGTGGTAACTATGGCTACACCTTC. Amino acid sequence: CASRTSGGGNYGYTF.

The chain links TRBV5-1 to TRBJ2-1, with 9 bases matching TRBD2. Germline values: CDR1 SGHRS, CDR2 YFSETQ. The J segment lost 5 bases and the V segment lost 3 bases, leaving 6 bases of the junction unmatched. This CDR3 spans 15 amino acids. The CDR3 DNA follows: TGCGCCAGCAGCTCCTGGATAGCGGGAGACAATGAGCAGTTCTTC. Amino acids: CASSSWIAGDNEQFF.

Only a few counts were recorded for this clonotype. The chain has TRBV5-1 and TRBJ1-3; D not certain. Germline V gives CDR1 SGHRS, CDR2 YFSETQ. The V and J ends lost 0 bases and 8 bases respectively, with 21 bases between them. The CDR3 spans 17 residues. This CDR3 reads CASSLGFSAHPVDTIYF. The CDR3 nucleotides read TGCGCCAGCAGCTTGGGGTTTTCCGCCCACCCGGTGGACACCATATATTTT.

The gene calls are TRBV12-3 or TRBV12-4 and TRBJ2-2; a possible D gene is TRBD2 (5 bases). V lost 5 bases and J 4 bases, leaving 11 bases between the germline ends. This CDR3 has 14 residues. CDR3 loop: CASSRVEATGELFF. The CDR3 nucleotides read TGTGCCAGCAGTCGCGTGGAGGCCACCGGGGAGCTGTTTTTT.

V and J are TRBV24-1 and TRBJ2-3; D is ambiguous. Per the germline V gene, CDR1 is KGHDR and CDR2 is SFDVKD. Trimming pared 5 bases from V and 1 base from J, leaving 18 bases between. The CDR3 is 17 amino acids. The chain's CDR3 is CATSGDITLPRTDTQYF. In DNA, the CDR3 is TGTGCCACCAGTGGAGATATAACGCTACCACGCACAGATACGCAGTATTTT.

The V and J genes are TRBV12-3 or TRBV12-4 and TRBJ2-2; a weak D match, TRBD1 (7 bases). V was cut by 5 bases and J by 6 bases, with 13 bases left in between. The CDR3 has 14 amino acids. The CDR3 DNA follows: TGTGCCAGCAGTGGAGACAGGGAGGCCGGGGAGCTGTTTTTT. Its translation: CASSGDREAGELFF.

The table lists this clonotype with many counts. The V call is TRBV7-7, the J call TRBJ2-1; 8 bases are a match to TRBD1. Losses at the gene ends were 5 bases for V and 5 bases for J; bases not matched to a gene: 2. Germline V gene sequence: CDR1 SSHAT, CDR2 FNYEAQ (reference sequence). This CDR3 comprises 13 residues. The CDR3 spells CASSQDRDNEQFF. Here the CDR3 DNA reads TGTGCCAGCAGCCAGGACAGGGACAATGAGCAGTTCTTC.

This clonotype came up a few times. The chain has TRBV5-1 and TRBJ1-2, with D hard to call. The CDR3 extends over 13 amino acids. The V gene's germline CDR1 is SGHRS and CDR2 YFSETQ. V was cut by 8 bases and J by 4 bases, with 15 bases left in between. The CDR3 coding sequence is TGCGCCAGTAAAGTCTGGGAGGGCTATGGCTACACCTTC. This encodes CASKVWEGYGYTF. Looking up the rest from reference TRBV5-1 and TRBJ1-2 gives the full variable domain: KAGVTQTPRYLIKTRGQQVTLSCSPISGHRSVSWYQQTPGQGLQFLFEYFSETQRNKGNFPGRFSGRQFSNSRSEMNVSTLELGDSALYLCASKVWEGYGYTFGSGTRLTVV.

V is TRBV5-5 and J is TRBJ2-5; 15 nucleotides align to TRBD2. Per germline, CDR1 SGHKS and CDR2 YYEKEE (reference sequence). The CDR3 totals 17 residues. The V segment lost 4 bases and the J segment 5 bases; nucleotides outside the gene matches: 9. CDR3 in amino acids: CASSPGLAGGPWETQYF. For the CDR3, the DNA is TGTGCCAGCAGCCCAGGACTAGCGGGAGGGCCCTGGGAGACCCAGTACTTC.

This clonotype was found a few times. The genes are TRBV7-9 and TRBJ1-1; D not resolved. Germline CDR1 and CDR2: SEHNR and FQNEAQ (reference sequence). V dropped 4 bases and J dropped 5 bases, with 11 bases sitting between them. This CDR3 region has 13 residues. The CDR3 DNA reads TGTGCCAGCAGCTGGCATTCCGGGACTGAAGCTTTCTTT. It encodes CASSWHSGTEAFF.

The gene calls are TRBV20-1 and TRBJ1-2, with D maybe TRBD1 (5 bases). This CDR3 has 14 amino acids. Trimming pared 8 bases from V and 1 base from J, leaving 17 bases between. Germline-derived CDR1 and CDR2 are DFQATT and SNEGSKA (reference sequence). CDR3 in amino acids: CSPPYRLLNYGYTF. DNA of the CDR3: TGCAGTCCCCCTTACAGGCTACTTAACTATGGCTACACCTTC.

There are a few counts of this clonotype. The chain links TRBV7-8 to TRBJ1-2; D remains unclear. The germline CDR1 and CDR2 sequences are SGHVS and FQNEAQ. The CDR3 is 15 residues long. V was trimmed by 0 bases and J by 6 bases, leaving 14 bases between them. CDR3 loop: CASSLALAPRNGYTF. DNA of the CDR3: TGTGCCAGCAGCTTAGCGCTGGCCCCGCGGAATGGCTACACCTTC.

This chain connects TRBV13 to TRBJ2-2; either TRBD1 or TRBD2 may fit D (6 bases each). Between the trimmed V and J ends, which lost 3 bases and 1 base, there was a span of 9 bases. The germline CDR1 and CDR2 sequences are PRHDT and FYEKMQ (reference sequence). This CDR3 spans 15 amino acids. CDR3 sequence reads: CASSFGGLNTGELFF. Here the CDR3 DNA reads TGTGCCAGCAGCTTCGGGGGCTTGAACACCGGGGAGCTGTTTTTT.

This clonotype showed up just a few times. The chain is built from TRBV7-8 and TRBJ2-1; 14 nucleotides line up with TRBD2. This CDR3 contains 17 residues. Trimming cost V 5 bases and J 9 bases; bases outside gene matches: 12. In germline, CDR1 is SGHVS, CDR2 FQNEAQ. This CDR3 reads CASSPRLAGGPMSEQFF. The CDR3 DNA reads as TGTGCCAGCAGCCCACGACTAGCGGGGGGGCCTATGTCTGAGCAGTTCTTC. The variable domain in full, completed from reference TRBV7-8 and TRBJ2-1, reads GAGVSQSPRYKVAKRGQDVALRCDPISGHVSLFWYQQALGQGPEFLTYFQNEAQLDKSGLPSDRFFAERPEGSVSTLKIQRTQQEDSAVYLCASSPRLAGGPMSEQFFGPGTRLTVL.

The V and J genes are TRBV11-1 and TRBJ2-3, with D hard to call. CDR1 and CDR2 from the germline V gene are SGHAT and FQDESV (reference sequence). Trimming pared 5 bases from V and 5 bases from J, leaving 20 bases between. The CDR3 length is 16 residues. The CDR3, as DNA: TGTGCCAGCAGCCCTCGGCAGGTGTCAATAGGAGATACGCAGTATTTT. Encoded protein: CASSPRQVSIGDTQYF.

The chain links TRBV7-3 to TRBJ2-3; D tentatively reads TRBD1 or TRBD2 (5 bases each). Trimming stripped 1 base from V and 1 base from J, with 18 bases between. There are 18 residues in the CDR3. The germline CDR1 and CDR2 sequences are SGHTA and FQGTGA. CDR3 amino acids: CASSLNVGTGRGTDTQYF. The CDR3 DNA is TGTGCCAGCAGCTTAAACGTTGGGACCGGCAGGGGCACAGATACGCAGTATTTT.

The V call is TRBV12-3 or TRBV12-4, the J call TRBJ2-5, with 7 bases identical to TRBD1. The CDR3 is 15 amino acids. Losses at the gene ends were 6 bases for V and 3 bases for J; bases not matched to a gene: 10. CDR3 region: CASSPRGQWKETQYF. CDR3 nucleotides: TGTGCCAGCAGCCCTCGGGGACAGTGGAAAGAGACCCAGTACTTC.

V and J are TRBV20-1 and TRBJ1-2; D is undetermined. Germline V gene sequence: CDR1 DFQATT, CDR2 SNEGSKA (reference sequence). The CDR3 totals 14 residues. Trimming removed 0 bases at V and 3 bases at J, with 11 bases between. CDR3 bases: TGCAGTGCTAGAGACCAGACCGGGCACTATGGCTACACCTTC. It specifies CSARDQTGHYGYTF.

In this sample, this clonotype turned up a few times. The gene calls are TRBV20-1 and TRBJ2-7; D might be TRBD1 or TRBD2, each matching 5 bases. Germline V gene sequence: CDR1 DFQATT, CDR2 SNEGSKA (reference sequence). The CDR3 runs 11 residues. Trimming removed 6 bases at V and 4 bases at J, with 10 bases between. The CDR3 nucleotides read TGCAGTGCCCTGGGGGTGTACGAGCAGTACTTC. Translated, it gives CSALGVYEQYF.

This clonotype was seen a handful of times. The chain joins TRBV11-3 to TRBJ2-3; tentative D call: TRBD2 (6 bases). V was trimmed by 5 bases and J by 5 bases, leaving 11 bases between them. The germline V gene has CDR1 SGHNT and CDR2 YENEEA. The CDR3 consists of 13 residues. DNA for the CDR3: TGTGCCAGCAGCGCCGGGACTCTAGATACGCAGTATTTT. Residues: CASSAGTLDTQYF. Full variable domain (rest looked up from reference TRBV11-3 and TRBJ2-3): EAGVVQSPRYKIIEKKQPVAFWCNPISGHNTLYWYLQNLGQGPELLIRYENEEAVDDSQLPKDRFSAERLKGVDSTLKIQPAELGDSAVYLCASSAGTLDTQYFGPGTRLTVL.

This clonotype was seen only a few times. The CDR3 region has the DNA TGCAGTGCTAGGACTGGGTTTACCTACGAGCAGTACTTC. Translated, it gives CSARTGFTYEQYF. This chain uses TRBV20-1 with TRBJ2-7; D call uncertain. Germline CDR1 and CDR2: DFQATT and SNEGSKA (reference sequence). The CDR3 consists of 13 residues. V lost 3 bases and J 2 bases, leaving 11 bases between the germline ends.